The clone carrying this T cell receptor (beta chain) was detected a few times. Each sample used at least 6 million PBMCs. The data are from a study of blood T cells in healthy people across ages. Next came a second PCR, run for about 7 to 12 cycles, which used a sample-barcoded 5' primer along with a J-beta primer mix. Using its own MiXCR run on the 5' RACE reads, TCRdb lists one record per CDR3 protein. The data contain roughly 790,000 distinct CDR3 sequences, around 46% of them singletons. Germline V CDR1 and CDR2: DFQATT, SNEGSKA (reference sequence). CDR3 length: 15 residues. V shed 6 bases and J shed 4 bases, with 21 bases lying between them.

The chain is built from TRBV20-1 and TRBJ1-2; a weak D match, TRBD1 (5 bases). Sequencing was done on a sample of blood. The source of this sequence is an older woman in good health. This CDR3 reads CSAKRDARVCYGYTF. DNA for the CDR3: TGCAGTGCCAAAAGGGATGCCAGGGTTTGCTATGGCTACACCTTC.